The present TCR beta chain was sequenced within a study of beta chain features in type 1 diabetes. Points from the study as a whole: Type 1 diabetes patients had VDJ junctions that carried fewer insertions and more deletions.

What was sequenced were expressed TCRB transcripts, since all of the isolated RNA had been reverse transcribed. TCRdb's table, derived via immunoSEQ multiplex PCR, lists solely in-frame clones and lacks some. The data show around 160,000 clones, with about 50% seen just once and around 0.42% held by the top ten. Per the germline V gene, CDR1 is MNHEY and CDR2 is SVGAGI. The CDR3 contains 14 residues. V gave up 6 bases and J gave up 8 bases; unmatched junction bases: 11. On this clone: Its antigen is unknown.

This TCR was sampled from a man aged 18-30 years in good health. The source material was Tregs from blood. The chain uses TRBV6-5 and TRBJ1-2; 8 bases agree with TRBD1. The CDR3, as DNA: TGTGCCAGCAGCCCCGTTATGGACAGGGTAGGCTACACCTTC. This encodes CASSPVMDRVGYTF.